One sample yielded the 28 T cell receptor beta chains listed below, sequenced in a study of CD8 T cells in Susac syndrome. With random hexamers, reverse transcription was performed on 0.5 to 1 ug of RNA. TCRdb used MiXCR to reprocess the immunoSEQ multiplex PCR reads, holding one entry per CDR3 protein. The sample records about 200,000 distinct CDR3 sequences, about 90% being singletons. The specimen sequenced was CD8+ T cells from PBMCs. These receptors all stem from a human donor with multiple sclerosis.

The chain combines TRBV30 with TRBJ2-2; a possible D gene is TRBD1 (6 bases). There are 13 residues in the CDR3. CDR1 is GTSNPN, CDR2 SVGIG, per germline (reference sequence). CDR3 residues: CALSQGWAGELFF. The CDR3 DNA reads TGTGCTTTGAGTCAGGGGTGGGCCGGGGAGCTGTTTTTT.

The V call is TRBV9, the J call TRBJ2-7; D uncertain. Looked up from germline, CDR1 is SGDLS and CDR2 is YYNGEE. The CDR3 covers 17 residues. V was pared by 5 bases and J by 0 bases, with 21 bases between. CDR3: CASSDPQDRPGSYEQYF. The CDR3 DNA is TGTGCCAGCAGTGACCCTCAGGACCGGCCTGGCTCCTACGAGCAGTACTTC. Full variable domain (rest looked up from reference TRBV9 and TRBJ2-7): DSGVTQTPKHLITATGQRVTLRCSPRSGDLSVYWYQQSLDQGLQFLIQYYNGEERAKGNILERFSAQQFPDLHSELNLSSLELGDSALYFCASSDPQDRPGSYEQYFGPGTRLTVT.

CDR3 nucleotide sequence: TGTGCCTGGAGTGTAGAAGTTGGGTCCACTGAAGCTTTCTTT. Its protein is CAWSVEVGSTEAFF. The chain combines TRBV30 with TRBJ1-1; D remains unclear. Germline V gene sequence: CDR1 GTSNPN, CDR2 SVGIG (reference sequence). The V end was cut by 0 bases, the J end by 4 bases, with 12 bases between. The CDR3 is made up of 14 amino acids.

Here the CDR3 DNA reads TGTGCCACCAGCAGAGGTGACAGGTTTCTTAGTGTGGACAATGAGCAGTTCTTC. Translation: CATSRGDRFLSVDNEQFF. V usage is TRBV15 and J usage is TRBJ2-1, with D tentatively TRBD1 (6 bases). V was shortened by 1 base and J by 5 bases, with 21 bases between the two germline ends. The CDR3 consists of 18 residues. Germline loops: CDR1 LNHNV, CDR2 YYDKDF (reference sequence).

V gene TRBV7-3 combines with J gene TRBJ2-3, with 8 bases fitting TRBD2. This CDR3 is built from 15 residues. V was clipped by 6 bases and J by 3 bases; unmatched bases: 8. Per the germline V gene, CDR1 is SGHTA and CDR2 is FQGTGA. The CDR3 sequence: CASSTSGGWTDTQYF. CDR3 in DNA: TGTGCCAGCAGTACTAGCGGTGGATGGACAGATACGCAGTATTTT. The full variable domain, rest sourced from reference TRBV7-3 and TRBJ2-3, is GAGVSQTPSNKVTEKGKYVELRCDPISGHTALYWYRQSLGQGPEFLIYFQGTGAADDSGLPNDRFFAVRPEGSVSTLKIQRTERGDSAVYLCASSTSGGWTDTQYFGPGTRLTVL.

The rearrangement joins TRBV19 to TRBJ2-7; TRBD2 aligns across 8 bases. This CDR3 comprises 13 residues. Germline CDR1 is LNHDA and CDR2 is SQIVND (reference sequence). Trimming at V came to 6 bases and at J to 3 bases, leaving 4 bases not matched to a gene. The CDR3 DNA is TGTGCCAGTAGCCTACTAGCGGACTACGAGCAGTACTTC. Protein sequence: CASSLLADYEQYF.

This sequence joins TRBV7-6 and TRBJ2-3; 13 positions match TRBD2. V was clipped by 5 bases and J by 4 bases; unmatched bases: 9. The CDR3 spans 17 residues. Germline V CDR1 and CDR2: SGHVS, FNYEAQ. CDR3 in DNA: TGTGCCAGCAGCACCGGGACTAGCGGGATAGTTTCAGATACGCAGTATTTT. Translated: CASSTGTSGIVSDTQYF.

The rearrangement links TRBV9 to TRBJ2-1, with 13 positions matching TRBD2. The CDR3 has 16 amino acids. CDR1 is SGDLS and CDR2 is YYNGEE in the germline V gene. Trimming cost V 0 bases and J 8 bases; bases outside gene matches: 5. The CDR3 protein is CASSVGGLAGLDEQFF. CDR3 bases: TGTGCCAGCAGCGTAGGGGGACTAGCGGGATTGGATGAGCAGTTCTTC.

This clonotype has only one observation. The chain combines TRBV4-3 with TRBJ1-3; D is unclear. V was cut by 1 base and J by 2 bases, with 15 bases left in between. CDR3 length: 17 amino acids. Per germline, CDR1 LGHNA and CDR2 YSLEER. As DNA, the CDR3 is TGCGCCAGCAGCCAAGTTCTAGGGTACGGGGCTGGAAACACCATATATTTT. Translation: CASSQVLGYGAGNTIYF.

This clonotype was recorded a few times. J is TRBJ2-7 and V is TRBV5-1; 7 bases match TRBD2. With V trimmed by 4 bases and J by 3 bases, 7 bases remained unmatched. Germline-derived CDR1 and CDR2 are SGHRS and YFSETQ. The CDR3 length is 14 residues. CDR3 amino acids: CASSLAGAGYEQYF. For the CDR3, the DNA is TGCGCCAGCAGCCTCGCGGGAGCTGGCTACGAGCAGTACTTC.

The DNA for the CDR3 is TGTGCCAGCAGTGACCCCCCTGGACTAGCGGGAGTTAGCTCCTACGAGCAGTACTTC. Residues: CASSDPPGLAGVSSYEQYF. The chain links TRBV6-1 to TRBJ2-7; 13 nucleotides match TRBD2. There are 19 residues in the CDR3. The ends lost 3 bases at V and 0 bases at J; junction bases unmatched: 11. The germline V gene encodes CDR1 MNHNS and CDR2 SASEGT.

The chain is built from TRBV9 and TRBJ1-2, with D tentatively TRBD1 (5 bases). The V gene's germline CDR1 is SGDLS and CDR2 YYNGEE. V was clipped by 6 bases and J by 4 bases, with 19 bases between them. The CDR3 has 15 residues. The CDR3 DNA reads as TGTGCCAGCACCGAAGGCGGGGGGGTCACCTATGGCTACACCTTC. This codes for CASTEGGGVTYGYTF.

The chain uses TRBV7-9 and TRBJ2-6; D uncertain. The CDR3 sequence is 12 residues long. The ends were cut back, 9 bases at V and 4 bases at J, with 7 bases in the middle. Per the germline V gene, CDR1 is SEHNR and CDR2 is FQNEAQ (reference sequence). DNA for the CDR3: TGTGCCAGTGCGGCCGGGGCCAACGTCCTGACTTTC. Translation gives CASAAGANVLTF.

The chain links TRBV5-6 to TRBJ1-2; no reliable D call. CDR1 and CDR2 (germline): SGHDT, YYEEEE. Trimming took 0 bases from V and 7 from J, leaving 16 bases between them. The CDR3 loop spans 15 amino acids. The CDR3 reads CASSLDERRLGGYTF. DNA of the CDR3: TGTGCCAGCAGCTTGGACGAGCGCCGGTTAGGTGGCTACACCTTC.

This clonotype was recorded only once. J is TRBJ2-2 and V is TRBV7-9; D may be TRBD2 (5 bases). In germline, CDR1 is SEHNR, CDR2 FQNEAQ (reference sequence). CDR3 size: 14 residues. Trimming shortened V by 1 base and J by 6 bases, and 9 bases separated the two germline ends. CDR3 sequence reads: CASSLGGLSGELFF. CDR3 nucleotide sequence: TGTGCCAGCAGCTTAGGAGGGTTATCCGGGGAGCTGTTTTTT.

The chain uses TRBV29-1 and TRBJ2-1; 12 bases are a match to TRBD2. J was trimmed by 8 bases and V by 5 bases; bases with no gene match: 4. This CDR3 contains 13 residues. The germline V gene encodes CDR1 SQVTM and CDR2 ANQGSEA. In DNA, the CDR3 is TGCAGCGTTCGACTAGCGGGAGACCATGAGCAGTTCTTC. Translated: CSVRLAGDHEQFF.

The V gene is TRBV9, the J gene TRBJ2-2, with 9 positions matching TRBD2. V dropped 5 bases and J dropped 3; count of bases not matched to a gene: 5. CDR3 length equals 15 residues. CDR1 is SGDLS, CDR2 YYNGEE, per germline. The CDR3 loop reads CASSPGTSYTGELFF. As DNA, the CDR3 is TGTGCCAGCAGTCCGGGGACTAGCTACACCGGGGAGCTGTTTTTT.

V and J are TRBV29-1 and TRBJ1-2; 10 nucleotides match TRBD1. Trimming at V came to 7 bases and at J to 3 bases, leaving 8 bases not matched to a gene. From germline, CDR1 is SQVTM and CDR2 ANQGSEA. The CDR3 length is 14 residues. CDR3 coding DNA: TGCAGCGCCCGTGCGACAGGGGGCGACTATGGCTACACCTTC. This translates into CSARATGGDYGYTF.

The chain employs TRBV7-8 and TRBJ2-7; D gene ambiguous. Trimming removed 10 bases at V and 2 bases at J, with 12 bases between. CDR3 length equals 12 residues. The V gene's germline CDR1 is SGHVS and CDR2 FQNEAQ. The CDR3 region has the DNA TGTGCCATTGAACTAAATCCCTACGAGCAGTACTTC. Its protein product is CAIELNPYEQYF.

V gene TRBV19 combines with J gene TRBJ2-7, with 7 nucleotides matching TRBD2. Trimming removed 1 base from V and 3 bases from J; junction bases left unmatched: 12. Per the germline V gene, CDR1 is LNHDA and CDR2 is SQIVND (reference sequence). The CDR3 spans 17 residues. The CDR3 DNA reads TGTGCCAGTAGTATAGTAACACTAGCGTCGGGCTTCTACGAGCAGTACTTC. Translation: CASSIVTLASGFYEQYF.

The chain joins TRBV20-1 to TRBJ1-1; D is unclear. The CDR3 covers 16 residues. CDR1 and CDR2 (germline): DFQATT, SNEGSKA (reference sequence). Trimming removed 0 bases at V and 2 bases at J, with 16 bases between. The CDR3 region is CSARDGSRWGNTEAFF. DNA for the CDR3: TGCAGTGCTAGAGATGGTTCCCGATGGGGTAACACTGAAGCTTTCTTT.

CDR3 bases: TGCAGTGGCTCAACACTAGCGGGCGAGCAGTTCTTC. Translation gives CSGSTLAGEQFF. The V call is TRBV20-1, the J call TRBJ2-1; 9 bases fit TRBD2. This CDR3 comprises 12 residues. CDR1 DFQATT and CDR2 SNEGSKA come from the germline V gene (reference sequence). Germline trimming cut 7 bases from V and 10 bases from J; bases unmatched to any gene: 8.

The chain has TRBV11-2 and TRBJ2-5; D is perhaps TRBD2 (5 bases). Germline CDR1 reads SGHAT; CDR2 reads FQNNGV. V was clipped by 1 base and J by 1 base, with 13 bases between them. The CDR3 length is 16 residues. The CDR3 sequence is CASSLGRIPGQETQYF. DNA of the CDR3: TGTGCCAGCAGCTTAGGGAGGATTCCGGGCCAAGAGACCCAGTACTTC.

This chain connects TRBV7-8 to TRBJ2-3; a weak D match, TRBD1 (5 bases). V lost 5 bases and J lost 1, with 13 bases in between. There are 15 residues in the CDR3. CDR1 is SGHVS and CDR2 is FQNEAQ in the germline V gene. The CDR3 DNA sequence: TGTGCCAGCAGCCCTGGGCCCAGGGGCACAGATACGCAGTATTTT. This gives the protein CASSPGPRGTDTQYF.

This clonotype is a singleton in its sample. The chain couples TRBV24-1 to TRBJ2-1; 11 nucleotides align to TRBD2. Trimming removed 4 bases from V and 0 bases from J; junction bases left unmatched: 4. Germline CDR1 and CDR2: KGHDR and SFDVKD. The CDR3 spans 17 residues. CDR3 sequence: CATSDPSGGHSYNEQFF. CDR3 nucleotides: TGTGCCACCAGTGACCCTAGCGGGGGGCACTCCTACAATGAGCAGTTCTTC.

The chain combines TRBV19 with TRBJ1-4, with 7 positions matching TRBD1. This CDR3 spans 15 amino acids. CDR1 and CDR2 from the germline V gene are LNHDA and SQIVND (reference sequence). V shed 3 bases, J shed 0 bases, and the junction held 1 base outside the gene matches. The CDR3, as DNA: TGTGCCAGTAGTATGGGGACAGCAACTAATGAAAAACTGTTTTTT. Its protein product is CASSMGTATNEKLFF.

The chain links TRBV19 to TRBJ1-5; D is perhaps TRBD1 (5 bases). Trimming stripped 7 bases from V and 4 bases from J, with 20 bases between. CDR1 LNHDA and CDR2 SQIVND come from the germline V gene (reference sequence). The CDR3 consists of 16 residues. The CDR3 DNA reads as TGTGCCAGTAATAACAAGGAGGGGATACGGAATCAGCCCCAGCATTTT. It codes for CASNNKEGIRNQPQHF.

The J gene is TRBJ2-7, the V gene TRBV15; weak D call: TRBD1 (8 bases). CDR1 and CDR2 (germline): LNHNV, YYDKDF (reference sequence). CDR3 size: 16 residues. Trimming took off 0 bases at V and 3 bases at J, with 15 bases between the two ends. This CDR3 reads CATSRDPTGDYYEQYF. Written as DNA, the CDR3 is TGTGCCACCAGCAGAGACCCGACAGGGGACTACTACGAGCAGTACTTC.